One and the same sample provided the 30 T cell receptor beta chains below, sequenced in a study of OX40 agonist ivuxolimab in advanced cancers. Sequencing was performed with immunoSEQ multiplex PCR; in TCRdb, only in-frame clones are kept and a portion is missing. The table includes about 48,000 clones, about 91% detected once. Sequences were derived from CD4+ or CD8+ T cells sorted from blood, sampled in a trial of the OX40 agonist ivuxolimab. The receptors originated from an adult with an advanced solid tumor such as melanoma, head and neck, liver or kidney cancer.

This chain joins TRBV19 and TRBJ1-2; perhaps TRBD1 as D (5 bases). Germline CDR1 reads LNHDA; CDR2 reads SQIVND (reference sequence). V gave up 3 bases and J gave up 4 bases, with 9 bases separating them. The length of the CDR3 is 13 residues. CDR3 DNA sequence: TGTGCCAGTAGTATTCAGGGAATCTATGGCTACACCTTC. Translating it yields CASSIQGIYGYTF. Variable domain in full (rest from reference TRBV19 and TRBJ1-2): DGGITQSPKYLFRKEGQNVTLSCEQNLNHDAMYWYRQDPGQGLRLIYYSQIVNDFQKGDIAEGYSVSREKKESFPLTVTSAQKNPTAFYLCASSIQGIYGYTFGSGTRLTVV.

The chain uses TRBV4-2 and TRBJ2-3, with D tentatively TRBD2 (6 bases). The CDR3 contains 17 residues. Germline CDR1 reads LGHNA; CDR2 reads YNFKEQ. V was trimmed by 1 base and J by 0 bases, leaving 14 bases between them. The CDR3 DNA is TGTGCCAGCAGCCAAGGTTGGGCGGGAATGAGCACAGATACGCAGTATTTT. Translated, it gives CASSQGWAGMSTDTQYF.

The rearrangement links TRBV9 to TRBJ2-6; 7 positions match TRBD1. V lost 7 bases, J lost 0 bases, and 4 bases stayed unmatched. Germline V CDR1 and CDR2: SGDLS, YYNGEE. The CDR3 contains 15 residues. In nucleotides, the CDR3 is TGTGCCAGCGCCGGGACAGCCTCTGGGGCCAACGTCCTGACTTTC. This translates into CASAGTASGANVLTF.

The chain joins TRBV7-6 to TRBJ2-7; D is possibly TRBD1 (5 bases). V dropped 2 bases and J dropped 3 bases, with 14 bases sitting between them. Per the germline V gene, CDR1 is SGHVS and CDR2 is FNYEAQ. The CDR3 runs to 15 residues. The CDR3 DNA sequence: TGTGCCAGCAGCTTAAACCCGGAACAGGTCTACGAGCAGTACTTC. Protein: CASSLNPEQVYEQYF.

V is TRBV9 and J is TRBJ2-3; D not certain. CDR3 size: 15 residues. Trimming cost V 2 bases and J 0 bases, with 10 bases left between them. The germline V gene has CDR1 SGDLS and CDR2 YYNGEE. CDR3 in DNA: TGTGCCAGCAGCGTCGATCCGAAGAGCACAGATACGCAGTATTTT. This gives the protein CASSVDPKSTDTQYF.

This chain links TRBV2 with TRBJ2-7; the match to TRBD2 covers 10 bases. The V gene end was trimmed by 6 bases and the J gene end by 1 base; junction bases not matched to a gene: 0. CDR1 and CDR2 (germline): SNHLY, FYNNEI. This CDR3 comprises 13 residues. In DNA, the CDR3 is TGTGCCAGCAGGGGACTAGCGTCCTACGAGCAGTACTTC. Protein product: CASRGLASYEQYF.

This chain joins TRBV18 and TRBJ2-1, with a tentative D call TRBD2 (6 bases). Germline V gives CDR1 KGHSH, CDR2 LQKENI. CDR3 length: 16 amino acids. Trimming stripped 3 bases from V and 5 bases from J, with 17 bases between. In DNA form, the CDR3 reads TGTGCCAGCTCACCCGCTAATGGAGGGATCCACAATGAGCAGTTCTTC. It encodes CASSPANGGIHNEQFF.

J is TRBJ2-7 and V is TRBV9, with D perhaps TRBD1 (5 bases). This CDR3 has 15 amino acids. Looked up from germline, CDR1 is SGDLS and CDR2 is YYNGEE. V lost 4 bases and J lost 3, with 17 bases in between. As DNA, the CDR3 is TGTGCCAGCAGCCCAGGGCAGGGCCCCTTCTACGAGCAGTACTTC. It codes for CASSPGQGPFYEQYF.

The chain recombines TRBV13 with TRBJ2-7, with TRBD2 matching 13 bases. This CDR3 is 16 amino acids long. Germline CDR1 and CDR2: PRHDT and FYEKMQ (reference sequence). V trimming: 4 bases; J trimming: 1 base; junction bases outside the gene matches: 4. The DNA for the CDR3 is TGTGCCAGCAGCTCACGGACTAGCGGGAGATCCTACGAGCAGTACTTC. It translates to CASSSRTSGRSYEQYF.

In this sample, this clone is medium-sized. The gene calls are TRBV4-3 and TRBJ2-7, with TRBD2 as a possible D gene (6 bases). Trimming cost V 1 base and J 2 bases, with 18 bases left between them. CDR1 LGHNA and CDR2 YSLEER come from the germline V gene. The CDR3 is 17 amino acids. The CDR3 reads CASSQVQGGDETYEQYF. In nucleotides, the CDR3 is TGCGCCAGCAGCCAAGTGCAGGGCGGGGACGAAACCTACGAGCAGTACTTC.

This chain joins TRBV28 and TRBJ1-4; D may be TRBD1 (5 bases). Germline values: CDR1 MDHEN, CDR2 SYDVKM. The CDR3 extends over 12 amino acids. Deletions cut 8 bases from V and 10 bases from J, with 14 bases between. The CDR3 protein is CASERITGKLFF. Here the CDR3 DNA reads TGTGCCAGCGAGCGGATTACAGGAAAACTGTTTTTT.

J is TRBJ2-7 and V is TRBV9; D is ambiguous. Deletions cut 0 bases from V and 6 bases from J, with 4 bases between. The germline V gene encodes CDR1 SGDLS and CDR2 YYNGEE. The CDR3 consists of 11 residues. Written as DNA, the CDR3 is TGTGCCAGCAGCGTAGAAGGCGAGCAGTACTTC. As protein: CASSVEGEQYF.

This chain joins TRBV30 and TRBJ2-5, with D possibly being TRBD1 (5 bases). Germline values: CDR1 GTSNPN, CDR2 SVGIG (reference sequence). V lost 2 bases to trimming and J lost 7 bases, with 23 bases between them. The length of the CDR3 is 16 residues. The CDR3 nucleotides read TGTGCCTGGAGTCCTCCCCCAGCAGGGCATGTTGGGACCCAGTACTTC. Translation: CAWSPPPAGHVGTQYF.

The chain employs TRBV5-1 and TRBJ2-1; D uncertain. Germline loops: CDR1 SGHRS, CDR2 YFSETQ. There are 14 residues in the CDR3. The V end was cut by 3 bases, the J end by 4 bases, with 11 bases between. The CDR3 sequence: CASSSSDGYNEQFF. The CDR3 DNA reads TGCGCCAGCAGCTCGAGTGACGGATACAATGAGCAGTTCTTC.

This chain links TRBV30 with TRBJ1-2; 7 positions match TRBD1. Trimming at V came to 2 bases and at J to 6 bases, leaving 9 bases not matched to a gene. The CDR3 extends over 14 amino acids. Germline-derived CDR1 and CDR2 are GTSNPN and SVGIG (reference sequence). Here the CDR3 reads CAWSQRQGIDGYTF. The DNA of the CDR3 is TGTGCCTGGAGTCAAAGACAGGGAATCGATGGCTACACCTTC.

V usage is TRBV6-6 and J usage is TRBJ1-1; 7 bases are a match to TRBD1. V shed 4 bases and J 3 bases; nucleotides not matched to a gene: 11. This CDR3 comprises 16 residues. CDR1 is MNHNY and CDR2 is SVGAGI in the germline V gene (reference sequence). CDR3 in DNA: TGTGCCAGCAGTTCCCGACGTCCCGACAGGGACACTGAAGCTTTCTTT. It codes for CASSSRRPDRDTEAFF.

This rearrangement joins TRBV7-8 to TRBJ2-1; no definite D call. Germline V gene sequence: CDR1 SGHVS, CDR2 FQNEAQ. The V gene lost 3 bases and the J gene lost 0 bases, with 9 bases spanning the gap. This CDR3 is built from 15 residues. CDR3 nucleotides: TGTGCCAGCAGCTTTGCGGTGAGCTCCTACAATGAGCAGTTCTTC. The encoded protein is CASSFAVSSYNEQFF. Full variable domain (outside the CDR3, taken from reference TRBV7-8 and TRBJ2-1): GAGVSQSPRYKVAKRGQDVALRCDPISGHVSLFWYQQALGQGPEFLTYFQNEAQLDKSGLPSDRFFAERPEGSVSTLKIQRTQQEDSAVYLCASSFAVSSYNEQFFGPGTRLTVL.

The chain links TRBV19 to TRBJ2-3; D unclear. This CDR3 spans 14 amino acids. The ends were cut back, 3 bases at V and 0 bases at J, with 7 bases in the middle. CDR1 is LNHDA and CDR2 is SQIVND in the germline V gene (reference sequence). The CDR3 protein is CASSIYHSTDTQYF. The CDR3 DNA reads TGTGCCAGTAGTATCTACCATAGCACAGATACGCAGTATTTT.

The rearrangement uses TRBV5-1 and TRBJ2-3; TRBD2 aligns across 8 bases. CDR3 length: 19 residues. Unmatched junction bases numbered 16, after V lost 0 bases and J lost 4 bases. Germline CDR1 is SGHRS and CDR2 is YFSETQ. Here the CDR3 reads CASSLDGDLSRGASDTQYF. The DNA of the CDR3 is TGCGCCAGCAGCTTGGACGGGGACCTCTCGCGGGGGGCGTCAGATACGCAGTATTTT.

The chain uses TRBV28 and TRBJ2-1; no clear D gene. The length of the CDR3 is 12 residues. The germline CDR1 and CDR2 sequences are MDHEN and SYDVKM. Trimming took off 6 bases at V and 5 bases at J, with 8 bases between the two ends. The CDR3 DNA sequence: TGTGCCAGCAGCTTAGGAGACAATGAGCAGTTCTTC. Protein sequence: CASSLGDNEQFF.

The V call is TRBV6-5, the J call TRBJ2-3, with 10 bases fitting TRBD2. The junction had 2 bases not matched to a gene; V was cut back by 1 base and J by 4 bases. Germline values: CDR1 MNHEY, CDR2 SVGAGI. This CDR3 region has 15 residues. The CDR3 DNA follows: TGTGCCAGCAGTTACTTCAGCGGGGGGGCAGATACGCAGTATTTT. Encoded protein: CASSYFSGGADTQYF.

The gene calls are TRBV27 and TRBJ2-5; TRBD1 is a possible D gene (6 bases). The DNA end favors TRBJ2-7, so the J call may be wrong. The germline gives CDR1 MNHEY, CDR2 SMNVEV (reference sequence). This CDR3 spans 13 amino acids. CDR3 residues: CASREQGSYEQYF. As DNA, the CDR3 is TGTGCCAGCAGAGAACAGGGCTCCTACGAGCAGTACTTC.

This chain uses TRBV6-5 with TRBJ1-1; TRBD1 might be the D (5 bases). The CDR3 sequence is 13 residues long. The V gene lost 0 bases and the J gene lost 10 bases, with 12 bases spanning the gap. Germline V gene data show CDR1 as MNHEY and CDR2 as SVGAGI. Written as DNA, the CDR3 is TGTGCCAGCAGTTACTCGATTCAGGGAGGAGCTTTCTTT. This codes for CASSYSIQGGAFF.

The chain combines TRBV4-1 with TRBJ2-6, with a possible D match to TRBD1 (6 bases). Germline V gives CDR1 MGHRA, CDR2 YSYEKL. This CDR3 has 16 residues. Trimming took off 2 bases at V and 8 bases at J, with 16 bases between the two ends. The CDR3 nucleotides read TGCGCCAGCAGCCAACCCAGGGGATCCGGGACCAACGTCCTGACTTTC. Translated: CASSQPRGSGTNVLTF.

This clone was recorded only once. The rearrangement uses TRBV9 and TRBJ2-3; no clear D gene. With 0 bases removed from V and 1 base from J, the gap between germline ends came to 6 bases. CDR3 length: 14 residues. The V gene's germline CDR1 is SGDLS and CDR2 YYNGEE. The CDR3 region has the DNA TGTGCCAGCAGCGTAGAAGTAGGCACAGATACGCAGTATTTT. This codes for CASSVEVGTDTQYF.

This chain uses TRBV11-1 with TRBJ2-7; D assignment may be TRBD1 or TRBD2 (5 bases each). The germline CDR1 and CDR2 sequences are SGHAT and FQDESV (reference sequence). V dropped 11 bases and J dropped 6 bases, with 17 bases sitting between them. The CDR3 is 12 amino acids. The CDR3 loop reads CAYLWGTSEQYF. The CDR3 nucleotides are TGTGCCTACCTCTGGGGGACGAGCGAGCAGTACTTC.

V and J are TRBV14 and TRBJ2-7; perhaps TRBD2 as D (7 bases). CDR1 is SGHDN and CDR2 is FVKESK in the germline V gene. The ends were cut back, 8 bases at V and 4 bases at J, with 9 bases in the middle. This CDR3 comprises 11 residues. This chain's CDR3 is CASGRGYEQYF. The DNA of the CDR3 is TGTGCCAGCGGGAGGGGGTACGAGCAGTACTTC.

The chain has TRBV9 and TRBJ1-2, with 7 positions matching TRBD1. The CDR3 consists of 17 residues. Germline-derived CDR1 and CDR2 are SGDLS and YYNGEE. After removal of 0 bases from V and 4 bases from J, the junction contained 12 bases not matched to a gene. CDR3 bases: TGTGCCAGCAGCGTAGCTCCCCGGGACAGCCTTTCCTATGGCTACACCTTC. It codes for CASSVAPRDSLSYGYTF.

V is TRBV5-1 and J is TRBJ2-7, with 9 bases aligning to TRBD2. The V gene end was trimmed by 0 bases and the J gene end by 6 bases; junction bases not matched to a gene: 4. Germline loops: CDR1 SGHRS, CDR2 YFSETQ. This CDR3 spans 14 amino acids. The CDR3 spells CASSLAAGGGEQYF. CDR3 in DNA: TGCGCCAGCAGCTTGGCGGCGGGGGGGGGCGAGCAGTACTTC.

The genes are TRBV4-3 and TRBJ1-5; the D is unclear. The CDR3 totals 14 residues. V lost 4 bases and J lost 7, with 14 bases in between. Germline V lookup: CDR1 LGHNA, CDR2 YSLEER. This CDR3 is CASSPGPEDQPQHF. In DNA form, the CDR3 reads TGCGCCAGCAGCCCCGGGCCCGAGGACCAGCCCCAGCATTTT.